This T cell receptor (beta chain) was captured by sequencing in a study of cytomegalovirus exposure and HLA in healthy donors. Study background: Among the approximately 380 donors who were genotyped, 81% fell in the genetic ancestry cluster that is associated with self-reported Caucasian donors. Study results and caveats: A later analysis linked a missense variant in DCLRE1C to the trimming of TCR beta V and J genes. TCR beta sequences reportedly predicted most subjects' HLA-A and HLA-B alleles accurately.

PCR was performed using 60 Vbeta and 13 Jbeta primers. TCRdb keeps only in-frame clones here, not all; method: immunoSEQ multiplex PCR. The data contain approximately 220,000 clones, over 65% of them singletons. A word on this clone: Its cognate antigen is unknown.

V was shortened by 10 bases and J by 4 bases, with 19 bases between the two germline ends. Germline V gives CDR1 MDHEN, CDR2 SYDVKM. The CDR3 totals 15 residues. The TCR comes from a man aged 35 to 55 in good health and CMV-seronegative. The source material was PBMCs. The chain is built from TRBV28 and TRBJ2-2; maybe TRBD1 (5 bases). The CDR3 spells CATIGRTRLTGELFF. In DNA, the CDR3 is TGTGCCACCATCGGACGGACAAGACTCACCGGGGAGCTGTTTTTT.